The 3 T cell receptor beta chains below were found in one sample sequenced in a study of T-cell memory formation after mild COVID-19. TCRdb used MiXCR to reprocess the 5' RACE reads, holding one entry per CDR3 protein. The table has roughly 170,000 distinct CDR3 sequences, about 21% seen once; the top ten hold 20% to 25%. Source material: PBMCs or a T cell subset sorted from them (not recorded which). These receptor sequences come from an adult woman who had mild COVID-19 (a few samples of this study predate the infection). Cell type and time point are not known.

The chain recombines TRBV12-3 or TRBV12-4 with TRBJ2-1; D remains ambiguous. The CDR3 runs to 15 residues. V was clipped by 5 bases and J by 0 bases, with 11 bases between them. This CDR3 is CASSALLGSYNEQFF. In DNA, the CDR3 is TGTGCCAGCAGTGCGCTACTTGGCTCCTACAATGAGCAGTTCTTC.

V and J are TRBV11-2 and TRBJ2-5, with 7 bases lining up with TRBD1. The CDR3 is 16 amino acids. CDR1 and CDR2 (germline): SGHAT, FQNNGV. With 5 bases clipped from V and 5 bases from J, the junction kept 14 bases outside the gene matches. Here the CDR3 reads CASSRRWEQGQETQYF. The DNA for the CDR3 is TGTGCCAGCAGCCGCAGGTGGGAACAGGGACAGGAGACCCAGTACTTC.

This clonotype came up a few times. The chain combines TRBV7-9 with TRBJ1-1, with a weak D call TRBD1 (5 bases). With 11 bases removed from V and 1 base from J, the gap between germline ends came to 20 bases. The CDR3 runs 15 residues. Germline V gene data show CDR1 as SEHNR and CDR2 as FQNEAQ (reference sequence). In DNA form, the CDR3 reads TGTGCCTCACAGGAGGGGACGCGAGGGAACACTGAAGCTTTCTTT. It codes for CASQEGTRGNTEAFF.